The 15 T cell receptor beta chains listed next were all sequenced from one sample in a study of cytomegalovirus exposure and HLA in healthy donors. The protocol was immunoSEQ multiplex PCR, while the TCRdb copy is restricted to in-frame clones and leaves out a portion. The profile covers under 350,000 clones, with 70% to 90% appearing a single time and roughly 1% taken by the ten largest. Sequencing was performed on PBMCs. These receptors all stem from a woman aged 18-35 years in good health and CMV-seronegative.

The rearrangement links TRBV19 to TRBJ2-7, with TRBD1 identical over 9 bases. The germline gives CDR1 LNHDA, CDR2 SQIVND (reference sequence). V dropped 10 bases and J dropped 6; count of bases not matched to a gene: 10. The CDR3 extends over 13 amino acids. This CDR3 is CATGTGLRSEQYF. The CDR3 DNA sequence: TGTGCCACCGGGACAGGGCTACGGTCCGAGCAGTACTTC.

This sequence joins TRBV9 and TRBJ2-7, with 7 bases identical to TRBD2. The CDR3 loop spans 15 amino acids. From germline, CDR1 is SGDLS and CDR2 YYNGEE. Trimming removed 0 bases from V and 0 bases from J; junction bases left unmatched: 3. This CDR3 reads CASSVGLADSYEQYF. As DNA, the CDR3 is TGTGCCAGCAGCGTAGGGCTAGCGGACTCCTACGAGCAGTACTTC.

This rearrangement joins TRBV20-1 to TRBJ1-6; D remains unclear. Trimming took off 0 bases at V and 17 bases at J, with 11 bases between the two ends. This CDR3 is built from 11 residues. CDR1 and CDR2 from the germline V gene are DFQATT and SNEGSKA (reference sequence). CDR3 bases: TGCAGTGCTAGAGATCCCCAGTCCGTCCACTTT. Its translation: CSARDPQSVHF.

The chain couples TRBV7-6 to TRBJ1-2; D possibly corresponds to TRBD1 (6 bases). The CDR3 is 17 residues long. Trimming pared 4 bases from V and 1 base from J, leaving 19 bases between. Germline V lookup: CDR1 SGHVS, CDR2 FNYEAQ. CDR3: CASSWSQGSEFNYGYTF. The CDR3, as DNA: TGTGCCAGCAGCTGGAGCCAGGGGAGTGAGTTTAACTATGGCTACACCTTC.

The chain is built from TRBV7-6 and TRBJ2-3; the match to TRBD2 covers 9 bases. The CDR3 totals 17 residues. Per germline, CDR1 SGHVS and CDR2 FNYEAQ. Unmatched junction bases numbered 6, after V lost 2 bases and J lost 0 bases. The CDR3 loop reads CASSLQPSGESTDTQYF. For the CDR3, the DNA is TGTGCCAGCAGCTTACAACCTAGCGGGGAGAGCACAGATACGCAGTATTTT. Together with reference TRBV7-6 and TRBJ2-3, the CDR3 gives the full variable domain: GAGVSQSPRYKVTKRGQDVALRCDPISGHVSLYWYRQALGQGPEFLTYFNYEAQQDKSGLPNDRFSAERPEGSISTLTIQRTEQRDSAMYRCASSLQPSGESTDTQYFGPGTRLTVL.

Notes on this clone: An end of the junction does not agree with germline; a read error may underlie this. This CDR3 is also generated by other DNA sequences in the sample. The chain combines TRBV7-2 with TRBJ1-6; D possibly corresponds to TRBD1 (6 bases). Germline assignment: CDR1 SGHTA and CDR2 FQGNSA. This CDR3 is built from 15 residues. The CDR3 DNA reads TGTGCCAGCAGCATACAGGGCCCCTATAATTCGCCCCTCCACTTT. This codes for CASSIQGPYNSPLHF.

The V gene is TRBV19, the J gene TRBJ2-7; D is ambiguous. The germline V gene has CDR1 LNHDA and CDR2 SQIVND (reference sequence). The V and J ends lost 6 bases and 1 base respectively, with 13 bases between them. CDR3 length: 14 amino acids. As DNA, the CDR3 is TGTGCCAGTAGAGAGGCCGTGATGTCCTACGAGCAGTACTTC. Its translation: CASREAVMSYEQYF.

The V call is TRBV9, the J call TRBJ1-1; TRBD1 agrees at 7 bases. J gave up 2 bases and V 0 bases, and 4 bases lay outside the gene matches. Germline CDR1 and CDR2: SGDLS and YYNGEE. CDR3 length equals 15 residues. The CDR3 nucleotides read TGTGCCAGCAGCGTAGGAGACAGGGAAAACACTGAAGCTTTCTTT. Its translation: CASSVGDRENTEAFF. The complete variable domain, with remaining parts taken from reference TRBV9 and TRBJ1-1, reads DSGVTQTPKHLITATGQRVTLRCSPRSGDLSVYWYQQSLDQGLQFLIQYYNGEERAKGNILERFSAQQFPDLHSELNLSSLELGDSALYFCASSVGDRENTEAFFGQGTRLTVV.

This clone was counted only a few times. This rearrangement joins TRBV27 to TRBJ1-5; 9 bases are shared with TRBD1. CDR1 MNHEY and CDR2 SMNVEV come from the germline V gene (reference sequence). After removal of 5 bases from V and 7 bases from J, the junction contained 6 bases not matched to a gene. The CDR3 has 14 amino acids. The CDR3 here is CASSQGTGPQPQHF. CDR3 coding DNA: TGTGCCAGCAGTCAAGGGACAGGGCCCCAGCCCCAGCATTTT.

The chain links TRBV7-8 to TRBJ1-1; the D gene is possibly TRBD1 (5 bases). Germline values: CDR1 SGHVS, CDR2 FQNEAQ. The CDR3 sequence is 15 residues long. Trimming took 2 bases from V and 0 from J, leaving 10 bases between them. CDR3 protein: CASSLSGGLNTEAFF. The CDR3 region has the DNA TGTGCCAGCAGCTTAAGCGGGGGGTTGAACACTGAAGCTTTCTTT.

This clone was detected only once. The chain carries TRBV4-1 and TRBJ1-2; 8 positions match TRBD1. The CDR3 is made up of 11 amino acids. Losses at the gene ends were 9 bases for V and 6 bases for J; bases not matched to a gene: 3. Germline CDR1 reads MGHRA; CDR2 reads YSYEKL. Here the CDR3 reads CARMTGDGYTF. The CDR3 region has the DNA TGCGCCAGGATGACAGGGGATGGCTACACCTTC.

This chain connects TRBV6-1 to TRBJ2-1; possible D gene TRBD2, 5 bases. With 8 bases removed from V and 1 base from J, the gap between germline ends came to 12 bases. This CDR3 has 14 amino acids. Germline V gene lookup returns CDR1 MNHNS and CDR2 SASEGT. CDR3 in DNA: TGTGCCAGCGTAACGGGGATATCCTACAATGAGCAGTTCTTC. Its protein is CASVTGISYNEQFF.

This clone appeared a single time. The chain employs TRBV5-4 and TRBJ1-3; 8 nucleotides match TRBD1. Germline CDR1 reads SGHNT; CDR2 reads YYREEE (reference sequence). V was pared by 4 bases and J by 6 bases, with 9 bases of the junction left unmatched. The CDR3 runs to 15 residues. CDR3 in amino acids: CASSERTGRSNTIYF. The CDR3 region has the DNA TGTGCCAGCAGCGAACGGACAGGGAGGTCAAACACCATATATTTT.

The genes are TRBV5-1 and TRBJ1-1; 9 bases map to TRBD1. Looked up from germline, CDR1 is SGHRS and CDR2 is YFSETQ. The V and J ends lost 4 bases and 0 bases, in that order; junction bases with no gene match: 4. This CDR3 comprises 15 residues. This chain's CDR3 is CASSGGTGMNTEAFF. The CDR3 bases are TGCGCCAGCAGCGGGGGGACAGGGATGAACACTGAAGCTTTCTTT.

CDR3 coding DNA: TGTGCCTGGAGTGGAAGCGAAATTAGCAATCAGCCCCAGCATTTT. Its protein is CAWSGSEISNQPQHF. This rearrangement joins TRBV30 to TRBJ1-5; D remains ambiguous. There are 15 residues in the CDR3. Germline V gene lookup returns CDR1 GTSNPN and CDR2 SVGIG (reference sequence). Trimming took off 1 base at V and 0 bases at J, with 10 bases between the two ends.